This T cell receptor beta chain was found in a study of blood T cell repertoires in COVID-19. The authors' processing: Amplified reference gene primers provided the basis for estimating nucleated cell counts. Produced via immunoSEQ multiplex PCR; TCRdb's table is partial and in-frame only. The V and J calls and clone size come from that table; D and trimming were worked out from the DNA. This sample has a few hundred thousand clones, with about nine tenths found just once. This CDR3 spans 15 amino acids. V lost 5 bases and J 5 bases, leaving 18 bases between the germline ends. Germline V CDR1 and CDR2: LGHDT, YNNKEL (reference sequence). This clone was recorded once. Ages ranged from about 18 to 100 years, with residence in 24 US areas.

V is TRBV3-1 (or the pseudogene TRBV3-2) and J is TRBJ2-5; a possible D gene is TRBD2 (7 bases). Material: PBMCs or T cells enriched from blood (not recorded which). The sequence derives from a woman aged 18 to 35 who had recovered from COVID-19. The CDR3 DNA reads TGTGCCAGCAGCTCGGTTACGGGGGGCATGGAGACCCAGTACTTC. It encodes CASSSVTGGMETQYF.